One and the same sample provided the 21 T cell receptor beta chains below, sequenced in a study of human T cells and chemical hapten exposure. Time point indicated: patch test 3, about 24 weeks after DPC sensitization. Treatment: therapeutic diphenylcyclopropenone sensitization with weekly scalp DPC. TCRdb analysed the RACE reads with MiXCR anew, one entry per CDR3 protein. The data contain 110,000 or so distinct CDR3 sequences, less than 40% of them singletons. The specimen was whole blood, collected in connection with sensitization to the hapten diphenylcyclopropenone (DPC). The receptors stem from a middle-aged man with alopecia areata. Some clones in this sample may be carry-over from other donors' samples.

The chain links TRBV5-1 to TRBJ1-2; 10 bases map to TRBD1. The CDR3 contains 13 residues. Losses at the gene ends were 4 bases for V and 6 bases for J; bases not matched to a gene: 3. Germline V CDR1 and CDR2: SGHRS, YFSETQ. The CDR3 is CASSPGQGHGYTF. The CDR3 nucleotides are TGCGCCAGCAGCCCGGGACAGGGGCATGGCTACACCTTC.

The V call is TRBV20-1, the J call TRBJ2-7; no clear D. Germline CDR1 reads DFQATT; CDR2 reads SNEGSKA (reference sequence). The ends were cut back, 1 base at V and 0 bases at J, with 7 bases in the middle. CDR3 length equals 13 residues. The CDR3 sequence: CSARGAVSYEQYF. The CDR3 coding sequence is TGCAGTGCTAGAGGTGCGGTCTCCTACGAGCAGTACTTC.

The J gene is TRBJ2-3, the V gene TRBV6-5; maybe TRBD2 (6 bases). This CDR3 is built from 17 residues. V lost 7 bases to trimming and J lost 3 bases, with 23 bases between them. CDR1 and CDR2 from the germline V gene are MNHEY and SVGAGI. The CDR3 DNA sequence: TGTGCCAGCAATAATCACCGGCTCGGGAGTCGGACAGATACGCAGTATTTT. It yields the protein CASNNHRLGSRTDTQYF.

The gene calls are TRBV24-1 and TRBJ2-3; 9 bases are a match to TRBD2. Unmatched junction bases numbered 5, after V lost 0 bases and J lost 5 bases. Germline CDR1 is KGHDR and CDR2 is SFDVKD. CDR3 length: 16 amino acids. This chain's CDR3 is CATSDLIAGVRDTQYF. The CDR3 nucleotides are TGTGCCACCAGTGATTTGATAGCGGGAGTGAGAGATACGCAGTATTTT.

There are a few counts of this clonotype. In DNA form, the CDR3 reads TGTGCCAGCAGCTCCGGGACTAGCGGGCTCACAGATACGCAGTATTTT. It yields the protein CASSSGTSGLTDTQYF. This chain joins TRBV7-2 and TRBJ2-3; 12 nucleotides agree with TRBD2. From germline, CDR1 is SGHTA and CDR2 FQGNSA. CDR3 size: 16 residues. V dropped 4 bases and J dropped 2; count of bases not matched to a gene: 4.

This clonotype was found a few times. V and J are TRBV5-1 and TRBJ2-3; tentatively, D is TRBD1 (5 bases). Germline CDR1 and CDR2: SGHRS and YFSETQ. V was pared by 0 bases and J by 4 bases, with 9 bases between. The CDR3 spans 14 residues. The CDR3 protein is CASSLEGVPDTQYF. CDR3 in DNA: TGCGCCAGCAGCTTGGAAGGGGTCCCAGATACGCAGTATTTT.

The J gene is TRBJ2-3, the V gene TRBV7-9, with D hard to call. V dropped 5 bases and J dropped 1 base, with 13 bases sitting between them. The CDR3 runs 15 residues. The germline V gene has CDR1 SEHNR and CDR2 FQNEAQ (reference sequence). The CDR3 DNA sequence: TGTGCCAGCAGCCGACGGGCAACTGGCACAGATACGCAGTATTTT. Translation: CASSRRATGTDTQYF.

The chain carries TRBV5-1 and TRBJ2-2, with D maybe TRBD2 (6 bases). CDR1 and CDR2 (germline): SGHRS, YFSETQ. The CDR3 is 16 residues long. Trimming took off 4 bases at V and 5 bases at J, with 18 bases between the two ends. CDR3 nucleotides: TGCGCCAGCAGCCCGCGGGACTCTAGAGGGACCGGGGAGCTGTTTTTT. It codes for CASSPRDSRGTGELFF. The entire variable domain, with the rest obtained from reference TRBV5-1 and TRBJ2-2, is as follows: KAGVTQTPRYLIKTRGQQVTLSCSPISGHRSVSWYQQTPGQGLQFLFEYFSETQRNKGNFPGRFSGRQFSNSRSEMNVSTLELGDSALYLCASSPRDSRGTGELFFGEGSRLTVL.

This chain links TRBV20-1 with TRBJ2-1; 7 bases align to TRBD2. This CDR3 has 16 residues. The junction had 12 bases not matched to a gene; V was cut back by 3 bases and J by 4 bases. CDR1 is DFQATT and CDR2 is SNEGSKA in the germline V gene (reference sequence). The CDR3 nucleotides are TGCAGTGCTAGGGGATTGACTAGCCGAGATTACAATGAGCAGTTCTTC. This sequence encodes CSARGLTSRDYNEQFF.

The DNA for the CDR3 is TGTGCCAGCAGCTCTGAGCGCTGTAGTGGCGAGCAGTACGTC. Encoded protein: CASSSERCSGEQYV. The rearrangement uses TRBV7-8 and TRBJ2-7; D is ambiguous. From germline, CDR1 is SGHVS and CDR2 FQNEAQ. The CDR3 sequence is 14 residues long. V was shortened by 4 bases and J by 6 bases, with 16 bases between the two germline ends.

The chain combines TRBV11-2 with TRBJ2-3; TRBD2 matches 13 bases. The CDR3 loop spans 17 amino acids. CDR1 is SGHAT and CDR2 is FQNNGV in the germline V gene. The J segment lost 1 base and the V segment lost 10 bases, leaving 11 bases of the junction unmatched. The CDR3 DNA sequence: TGTGCCACCTCAGGAGGGACTAGCGGGATGGGCACAGATACGCAGTATTTT. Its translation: CATSGGTSGMGTDTQYF.

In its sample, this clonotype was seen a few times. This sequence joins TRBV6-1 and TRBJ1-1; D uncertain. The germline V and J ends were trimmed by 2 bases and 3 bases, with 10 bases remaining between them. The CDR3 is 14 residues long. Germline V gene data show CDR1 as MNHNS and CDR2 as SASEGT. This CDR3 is CASSERPDYTEAFF. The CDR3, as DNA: TGTGCCAGCAGTGAAAGGCCAGACTACACTGAAGCTTTCTTT.

The CDR3 coding sequence is TGTGCCAGCAGCGTAGGACTAGCGGGCTCTTCCTACAATGAGCAGTTCTTC. Encoded protein: CASSVGLAGSSYNEQFF. This sequence joins TRBV9 and TRBJ2-1, with TRBD2 matching 10 bases. Germline-derived CDR1 and CDR2 are SGDLS and YYNGEE. CDR3 length equals 17 residues. Trimming at V came to 0 bases and at J to 1 base, leaving 4 bases not matched to a gene.

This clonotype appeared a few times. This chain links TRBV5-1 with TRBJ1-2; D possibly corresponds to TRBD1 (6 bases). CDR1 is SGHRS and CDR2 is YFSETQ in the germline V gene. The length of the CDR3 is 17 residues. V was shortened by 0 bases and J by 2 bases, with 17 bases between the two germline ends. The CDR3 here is CASSLVRDRTQNYGYTF. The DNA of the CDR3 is TGCGCCAGCAGCTTGGTTAGAGACAGGACCCAAAACTATGGCTACACCTTC.

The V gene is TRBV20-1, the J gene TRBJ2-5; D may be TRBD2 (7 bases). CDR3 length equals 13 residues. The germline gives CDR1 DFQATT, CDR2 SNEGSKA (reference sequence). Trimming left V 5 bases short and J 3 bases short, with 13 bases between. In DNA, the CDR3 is TGCAGTGCTCTAGGGGGGGTCGAAGAGACCCAGTACTTC. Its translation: CSALGGVEETQYF.

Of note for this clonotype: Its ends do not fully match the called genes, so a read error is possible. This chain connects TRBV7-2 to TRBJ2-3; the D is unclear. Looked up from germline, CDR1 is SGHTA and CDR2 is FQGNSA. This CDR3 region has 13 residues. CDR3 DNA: TGTGCCAGCAGTTTAGCCAACCCAGATACGCAGTATTTT. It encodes CASSLANPDTQYF.

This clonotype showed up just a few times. The CDR3 region is CASSTVGATQYF. Written as DNA, the CDR3 is TGTGCCAGCAGCACCGTTGGAGCCACGCAGTATTTT. The rearrangement joins TRBV7-2 to TRBJ2-3; D remains unclear. The CDR3 runs to 12 residues. CDR1 SGHTA and CDR2 FQGNSA come from the germline V gene. Trimming shortened V by 5 bases and J by 9 bases, and 12 bases separated the two germline ends.

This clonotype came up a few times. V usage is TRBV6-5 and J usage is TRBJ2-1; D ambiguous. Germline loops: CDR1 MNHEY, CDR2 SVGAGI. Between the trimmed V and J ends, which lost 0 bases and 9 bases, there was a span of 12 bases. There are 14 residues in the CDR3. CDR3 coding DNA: TGTGCCAGCAGTTACTCGATTTCAGCAAGTGAGCAGTTCTTC. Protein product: CASSYSISASEQFF.

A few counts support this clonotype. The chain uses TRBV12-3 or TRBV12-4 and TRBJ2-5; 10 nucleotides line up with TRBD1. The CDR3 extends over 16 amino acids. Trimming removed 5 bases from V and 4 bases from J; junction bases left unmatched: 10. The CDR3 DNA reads TGTGCCAGCAGTCAGCTCGGGACAGGGGAGGCAGAGACCCAGTACTTC. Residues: CASSQLGTGEAETQYF.

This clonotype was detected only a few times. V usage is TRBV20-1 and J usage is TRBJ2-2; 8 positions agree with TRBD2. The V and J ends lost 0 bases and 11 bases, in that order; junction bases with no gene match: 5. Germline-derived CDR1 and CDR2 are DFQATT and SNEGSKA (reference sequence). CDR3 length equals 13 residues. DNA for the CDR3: TGCAGTGCTAGAGATACTAGCGGAGCAGAGCTGTTTTTT. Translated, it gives CSARDTSGAELFF.

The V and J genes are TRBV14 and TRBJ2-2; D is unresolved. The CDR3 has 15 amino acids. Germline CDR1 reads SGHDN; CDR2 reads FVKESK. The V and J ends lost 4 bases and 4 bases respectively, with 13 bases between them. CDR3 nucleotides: TGTGCCAGCAGCCGAAGAAGTACGGTCACCGGGGAGCTGTTTTTT. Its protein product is CASSRRSTVTGELFF.